Each of the 30 T cell receptor beta chains below was sequenced from the same sample in a study of human T cells and chemical hapten exposure. MiXCR was run by TCRdb on the RACE reads, yielding one entry per CDR3 protein. The data contain tens of thousands of distinct CDR3 sequences, over 9.5% of them singletons. This sample's time point: pre-sensitization, week 0. The treatment is: therapeutic diphenylcyclopropenone sensitization with weekly scalp DPC. The sample was whole blood, taken in connection with sensitization to the hapten diphenylcyclopropenone (DPC). Source of these receptors: a man in his thirties or forties with alopecia areata. Some clones in this sample may be carry-over from other donors' samples.

This clonotype showed up many times. The chain uses TRBV28 and TRBJ1-6, with a possible D match to TRBD1 (5 bases). From germline, CDR1 is MDHEN and CDR2 SYDVKM. This CDR3 spans 14 amino acids. The ends were cut back, 5 bases at V and 14 bases at J, with 19 bases in the middle. Here the CDR3 DNA reads TGTGCCAGCAGTCCCCCGCGTGGGGCTCGGACCCTCCACTTT. Its translation is CASSPPRGARTLHF.

This clonotype was seen at least ten times. V usage is TRBV21-1 and J usage is TRBJ2-7; the DNA was not compared with TRBD1, the D call given in the table. TRBV21-1 constitutes a pseudogene. This CDR3 spans 18 amino acids. CDR3 residues: CASEQRGEDGPAHYEQYV. CDR3 in DNA: TGTGCCAGCGAACAAAGAGGGGAAGACGGGCCGGCCCACTACGAGCAGTACGTC.

This clonotype has a handful of counts. V usage is TRBV9 and J usage is TRBJ2-5; the D is unclear. Germline V lookup: CDR1 SGDLS, CDR2 YYNGEE. The CDR3 contains 11 residues. V was trimmed by 3 bases and J by 5 bases, leaving 5 bases between them. The CDR3 loop is CASSEGETQYF. CDR3 coding DNA: TGTGCCAGCAGCGAAGGGGAGACCCAGTACTTC.

Many counts were recorded for this clonotype. The chain employs TRBV19 and TRBJ1-5; TRBD1 matches at 7 bases. Germline CDR1 is LNHDA and CDR2 is SQIVND (reference sequence). The CDR3 loop spans 15 amino acids. Trimming cost V 4 bases and J 7 bases; bases outside gene matches: 10. As DNA, the CDR3 is TGTGCCAGTAGTACTTCCGCCGGGACAGTCCAGCCCCAGCATTTT. The encoded protein is CASSTSAGTVQPQHF.

The chain employs TRBV12-3 or TRBV12-4 and TRBJ2-3; D ambiguous. The CDR3 is 14 residues long. The germline V and J ends were trimmed by 2 bases and 0 bases, with 6 bases remaining between them. Here the CDR3 DNA reads TGTGCCAGCAGTTTACAACTCAGCACAGATACGCAGTATTTT. It specifies CASSLQLSTDTQYF.

There are many counts of this clonotype. The chain uses TRBV28 and TRBJ1-1, with D perhaps TRBD1 (5 bases). The ends were cut back, 4 bases at V and 0 bases at J, with 15 bases in the middle. Germline values: CDR1 MDHEN, CDR2 SYDVKM. This CDR3 region has 16 residues. CDR3 nucleotide sequence: TGTGCCAGCAGTTCCCCAATGGGGACTTTGAACACTGAAGCTTTCTTT. This sequence encodes CASSSPMGTLNTEAFF.

The table lists this clonotype with a few counts. This chain connects TRBV7-8 to TRBJ1-6, with D perhaps TRBD1 (5 bases). Germline-derived CDR1 and CDR2 are SGHVS and FQNEAQ. Trimming removed 4 bases from V and 8 bases from J, with 15 bases in between. This CDR3 region has 15 residues. As DNA, the CDR3 is TGTGCCAGCAGCTCCTCTAGGTGGGGGGATTCACCCCTCCACTTT. It specifies CASSSSRWGDSPLHF.

There are many counts of this clonotype. J is TRBJ1-5 and V is TRBV20-1; 10 bases match TRBD1. The CDR3 totals 15 residues. With V trimmed by 3 bases and J by 5 bases, 7 bases remained unmatched. Germline V lookup: CDR1 DFQATT, CDR2 SNEGSKA (reference sequence). The CDR3 DNA follows: TGCAGTGCTAGTTTTGGGACAGGGGAGGATCAGCCCCAGCATTTT. Encoded protein: CSASFGTGEDQPQHF.

The chain is built from TRBV28 and TRBJ2-6, with a weak D call TRBD1 (7 bases). V was pared by 6 bases and J by 2 bases, with 11 bases between. The germline CDR1 and CDR2 sequences are MDHEN and SYDVKM. There are 15 residues in the CDR3. CDR3 DNA: TGTGCCAGCAGACTCAGGGGGGCTGGGGCCAACGTCCTGACTTTC. Protein sequence: CASRLRGAGANVLTF.

This clonotype was seen ten or more times. This chain connects TRBV4-2 to TRBJ2-5; D uncertain. The V end lost 5 bases, the J end lost 2 bases, and 12 bases lay between the germline ends. Germline CDR1 reads LGHNA; CDR2 reads YNFKEQ. CDR3 size: 14 residues. The CDR3 is CASSYKRNQETQYF. CDR3 coding DNA: TGTGCCAGCAGCTATAAGAGAAATCAAGAGACCCAGTACTTC.

The chain couples TRBV7-3 to TRBJ2-1, with 10 bases fitting TRBD2. The CDR3 has 17 residues. The trim removed 5 bases at V and 6 bases at J, leaving 13 bases unmatched. Germline loops: CDR1 SGHTA, CDR2 FQGTGA. The DNA for the CDR3 is TGTGCCAGCAGCCAACTTGGGTCTAGCGGGAGTATCAATGAGCAGTTCTTC. It yields the protein CASSQLGSSGSINEQFF.

This clonotype was detected only a few times. The chain combines TRBV4-2 with TRBJ1-5; 7 nucleotides match TRBD1. J gave up 6 bases and V 1 base, and 6 bases lay outside the gene matches. This CDR3 contains 15 residues. Looked up from germline, CDR1 is LGHNA and CDR2 is YNFKEQ. CDR3 in amino acids: CASSQARQGFQPQHF. The CDR3, as DNA: TGTGCCAGCAGCCAAGCCCGACAGGGATTTCAGCCCCAGCATTTT.

This clonotype was recorded at least ten times. The chain has TRBV18 and TRBJ2-7; TRBD2 aligns across 16 bases. This CDR3 spans 18 amino acids. The V gene end was trimmed by 3 bases and the J gene end by 4 bases; junction bases not matched to a gene: 9. Germline values: CDR1 KGHSH, CDR2 LQKENI. The CDR3 DNA sequence: TGTGCCAGCTCACCTGGGACTAGCGGGGGGGCCAAGATGTACGAGCAGTACTTC. This codes for CASSPGTSGGAKMYEQYF.

The sample holds a few counts of this clonotype. The gene calls are TRBV9 and TRBJ2-1; maybe TRBD1 (6 bases). Germline V gene sequence: CDR1 SGDLS, CDR2 YYNGEE. Trimming cost V 4 bases and J 0 bases, with 11 bases left between them. This CDR3 is 15 amino acids long. CDR3 region: CASSTRQVSYNEQFF. The CDR3 DNA reads as TGTGCCAGCAGCACCCGACAGGTCTCCTACAATGAGCAGTTCTTC.

This clonotype was detected ten times or more. This chain connects TRBV20-1 to TRBJ2-1; 10 positions agree with TRBD2. The CDR3 covers 16 residues. CDR1 and CDR2 (germline): DFQATT, SNEGSKA (reference sequence). Trimming removed 5 bases from V and 3 bases from J; junction bases left unmatched: 10. CDR3 DNA sequence: TGCAGTGCTGGGGGACTTGCTAGCGGGGGCTACAATGAGCAGTTCTTC. Protein product: CSAGGLASGGYNEQFF.

This clonotype was counted many times. The rearrangement joins TRBV20-1 to TRBJ2-2; no clear D gene. Germline CDR1 reads DFQATT; CDR2 reads SNEGSKA (reference sequence). The CDR3 has 11 residues. Trimming took 3 bases from V and 7 from J, leaving 6 bases between them. The CDR3 nucleotides are TGCAGTGCTAGTCCCCACGGGGAGCTGTTTTTT. Its translation: CSASPHGELFF.

This clonotype was detected a few times. The chain has TRBV7-3 and TRBJ2-2, with D perhaps given as TRBD1 or TRBD2 (5 bases each). The V gene lost 0 bases and the J gene lost 5 bases, with 10 bases spanning the gap. Germline V gene data show CDR1 as SGHTA and CDR2 as FQGTGA. The CDR3 totals 15 residues. The CDR3 coding sequence is TGTGCCAGCAGCTTAACGGTCGGGGCGACCGGGGAGCTGTTTTTT. Translating gives CASSLTVGATGELFF.

This clonotype has more than one count but fewer than ten. The chain employs TRBV25-1 and TRBJ2-3; the D gene is possibly TRBD2 (6 bases). The CDR3 has 15 residues. The V gene's germline CDR1 is MGHDK and CDR2 SYGVNS. V was shortened by 4 bases and J by 1 base, with 12 bases between the two germline ends. The CDR3 coding sequence is TGTGCCAGCAGTGCTGTGGCGGGGCGCACAGATACGCAGTATTTT. Its protein product is CASSAVAGRTDTQYF.

The rearrangement uses TRBV7-2 and TRBJ1-1; maybe TRBD1 (5 bases). This CDR3 contains 15 residues. Trimming took off 4 bases at V and 0 bases at J, with 12 bases between the two ends. Per the germline V gene, CDR1 is SGHTA and CDR2 is FQGNSA. The CDR3 region is CASSSGRGLNTEAFF. Written as DNA, the CDR3 is TGTGCCAGCAGCTCCGGACGGGGCCTGAACACTGAAGCTTTCTTT. Full variable domain (rest looked up from reference TRBV7-2 and TRBJ1-1): GAGVSQSPSNKVTEKGKDVELRCDPISGHTALYWYRQSLGQGLEFLIYFQGNSAPDKSGLPSDRFSAERTGGSVSTLTIQRTQQEDSAVYLCASSSGRGLNTEAFFGQGTRLTVV.

This clonotype appeared many times. This CDR3 is CASSKEPPTSSFADTQYF. CDR3 nucleotides: TGTGCCAGCAGCAAAGAACCGCCGACTAGCTCATTCGCAGATACGCAGTATTTT. V gene TRBV12-3 or TRBV12-4 combines with J gene TRBJ2-3; 7 positions agree with TRBD2. The CDR3 consists of 18 residues. Losses at the gene ends were 6 bases for V and 4 bases for J; bases not matched to a gene: 19.

This rearrangement joins TRBV7-9 to TRBJ2-1; D call uncertain. The germline CDR1 and CDR2 sequences are SEHNR and FQNEAQ (reference sequence). V lost 2 bases and J 10 bases, leaving 12 bases between the germline ends. CDR3 length: 13 amino acids. Here the CDR3 reads CASSLSRSPEQFF. Written as DNA, the CDR3 is TGTGCCAGCAGCTTATCCCGATCGCCCGAGCAGTTCTTC.

This clonotype has ten or more counts. The chain combines TRBV10-3 with TRBJ1-5, with D possibly TRBD1 on 6 matching bases. V lost 3 bases and J 7 bases, leaving 16 bases between the germline ends. Germline CDR1 ENHRY, CDR2 SYGVKD. The CDR3 spans 15 residues. CDR3 in amino acids: CAISDTGKGYQPQHF. CDR3 nucleotide sequence: TGTGCCATCAGTGACACAGGGAAAGGTTACCAGCCCCAGCATTTT.

The chain links TRBV4-2 to TRBJ1-1; 10 nucleotides line up with TRBD1. Germline assignment: CDR1 LGHNA and CDR2 YNFKEQ. The trim removed 5 bases at V and 1 base at J, leaving 4 bases unmatched. This CDR3 has 15 amino acids. The CDR3 DNA sequence: TGTGCCAGCAGCACGACAGGGGGCTCGAACACTGAAGCTTTCTTT. Translation: CASSTTGGSNTEAFF.

This clonotype was seen ten or more times. The chain recombines TRBV10-1 with TRBJ2-1; the D gene could be TRBD1 or TRBD2 (5 bases each). Trimming took off 2 bases at V and 7 bases at J, with 12 bases between the two ends. The germline CDR1 and CDR2 sequences are WNHNN and SYGVQD (reference sequence). There are 14 residues in the CDR3. CDR3 in DNA: TGCGCCAGCAGTGAGCCCGGGACCAATAATGAGCAGTTCTTC. The encoded protein is CASSEPGTNNEQFF.

This clonotype was seen repeatedly, ten times or more. Here the CDR3 reads CASSGWGGNQPQHF. The CDR3 nucleotides are TGTGCCAGCAGTGGCTGGGGTGGCAATCAGCCCCAGCATTTT. The chain has TRBV6-5 and TRBJ1-5; D unclear. The CDR3 covers 14 residues. CDR1 is MNHEY, CDR2 SVGAGI, per germline. The V gene lost 5 bases and the J gene lost 2 bases, with 10 bases spanning the gap.

The table lists this clonotype with a few counts. The chain recombines TRBV19 with TRBJ2-1, with unresolved D. From germline, CDR1 is LNHDA and CDR2 SQIVND (reference sequence). This CDR3 is built from 18 residues. V was shortened by 0 bases and J by 4 bases, with 19 bases between the two germline ends. The CDR3 DNA is TGTGCCAGTAGTATAGATCTTGAGAGCATTGGGGAATACAATGAGCAGTTCTTC. This encodes CASSIDLESIGEYNEQFF.

V and J are TRBV11-3 and TRBJ2-7; D perhaps matches TRBD2 (5 bases). The CDR3 has 13 residues. Trimming pared 5 bases from V and 2 bases from J, leaving 10 bases between. Germline-derived CDR1 and CDR2 are SGHNT and YENEEA. This chain's CDR3 is CASSHGGPYEQYV. CDR3 sequence (DNA): TGTGCCAGCAGCCACGGAGGACCCTACGAGCAGTACGTC.

This clonotype showed up just a few times. The genes are TRBV13 and TRBJ1-6; D unclear. The CDR3 totals 12 residues. CDR1 PRHDT and CDR2 FYEKMQ come from the germline V gene (reference sequence). V was pared by 5 bases and J by 5 bases, with 4 bases between. CDR3 coding DNA: TGTGCCAGCAGCGGCGATAATTCACCCCTCCACTTT. This sequence encodes CASSGDNSPLHF. Drawing the rest from reference TRBV13 and TRBJ1-6, the complete variable domain is AAGVIQSPRHLIKEKRETATLKCYPIPRHDTVYWYQQGPGQDPQFLISFYEKMQSDKGSIPDRFSAQQFSDYHSELNMSSLELGDSALYFCASSGDNSPLHFGNGTRLTVT.

This rearrangement joins TRBV5-4 to TRBJ2-3; 9 positions match TRBD2. V shed 0 bases, J shed 1 base, and the junction held 0 bases outside the gene matches. The germline gives CDR1 SGHNT, CDR2 YYREEE (reference sequence). The CDR3 contains 15 residues. The CDR3 nucleotides read TGTGCCAGCAGCTTGGGGACTAGCGGCACAGATACGCAGTATTTT. It yields the protein CASSLGTSGTDTQYF.

This clonotype was recorded many times. The rearrangement joins TRBV7-8 to TRBJ2-1; D might be TRBD1 (6 bases). Germline CDR1 SGHVS, CDR2 FQNEAQ. This CDR3 is 15 amino acids long. V lost 4 bases and J lost 3, with 13 bases in between. The CDR3 loop reads CASSSNRDIYNEQFF. The DNA for the CDR3 is TGTGCCAGCAGCTCGAACCGGGACATCTACAATGAGCAGTTCTTC.